These 18 T cell receptor beta chains share one sample of origin, sequenced in a study of blood T cell repertoires in COVID-19. Assay: immunoSEQ multiplex PCR; the TCRdb copy retains only in-frame clones and omits some. This table has about 83,000 clones, around nine tenths appearing once. Sequenced input: peripheral blood. Receptors originate from a man older than 75 with active or convalescent COVID-19.

This rearrangement joins TRBV28 to TRBJ1-2; 9 bases line up with TRBD1. V gave up 4 bases and J gave up 8 bases; unmatched junction bases: 8. The CDR3 has 14 amino acids. Germline lookup yields CDR1 MDHEN and CDR2 SYDVKM. The chain's CDR3 is CASSSNTGGEGYTF. DNA of the CDR3: TGTGCCAGCAGTTCCAACACAGGGGGCGAGGGCTACACCTTC.

This clone was observed once. This CDR3 reads CASSVVGNPMNTEAFF. In nucleotides, the CDR3 is TGTGCCAGCAGCGTAGTTGGCAACCCCATGAACACTGAAGCTTTCTTT. The V and J genes are TRBV9 and TRBJ1-1; D call uncertain. The CDR3 totals 16 residues. Germline-derived CDR1 and CDR2 are SGDLS and YYNGEE. V lost 0 bases and J 0 bases, leaving 12 bases between the germline ends.

This clone was recorded once. The J gene is TRBJ2-2, the V gene TRBV7-2, with D perhaps TRBD1 (7 bases). Trimming left V 5 bases short and J 0 bases short, with 13 bases between. The CDR3 covers 16 residues. CDR1 is SGHTA and CDR2 is FQGNSA in the germline V gene. DNA of the CDR3: TGTGCCAGCAGCCCAGGGGGGTTCCCGAACACCGGGGAGCTGTTTTTT. Protein: CASSPGGFPNTGELFF.

The chain is built from TRBV28 and TRBJ1-2, with D possibly matching TRBD1 (5 bases). V was clipped by 6 bases and J by 0 bases, with 11 bases between them. CDR3 length: 14 amino acids. Germline V lookup: CDR1 MDHEN, CDR2 SYDVKM. The CDR3 loop is CASSHEQANYGYTF. The CDR3 bases are TGTGCCAGCAGCCACGAACAGGCTAACTATGGCTACACCTTC.

The chain employs TRBV7-9 and TRBJ1-1, with D unresolved. The CDR3 length is 12 residues. Germline assignment: CDR1 SEHNR and CDR2 FQNEAQ (reference sequence). Trimming stripped 5 bases from V and 3 bases from J, with 7 bases between. The CDR3 sequence: CASSPGDTEAFF. CDR3 nucleotide sequence: TGTGCCAGCAGCCCTGGAGACACTGAAGCTTTCTTT. The variable domain in full, with the rest retrieved from reference TRBV7-9 and TRBJ1-1, is DTGVSQNPRHKITKRGQNVTFRCDPISEHNRLYWYRQTLGQGPEFLTYFQNEAQLEKSRLLSDRFSAERPKGSFSTLEIQRTEQGDSAMYLCASSPGDTEAFFGQGTRLTVV.

This clone has just a few counts. The V call is TRBV28, the J call TRBJ1-6; possibly TRBD1 for D (6 bases). Germline CDR1 MDHEN, CDR2 SYDVKM. The CDR3 is 14 amino acids. Trimming stripped 5 bases from V and 15 bases from J, with 20 bases between. The CDR3 coding sequence is TGTGCCAGCAGTGGGACACCGCAAAGAACTGACCTCCACTTT. This codes for CASSGTPQRTDLHF. The variable domain in full, completed from reference TRBV28 and TRBJ1-6, reads DVKVTQSSRYLVKRTGEKVFLECVQDMDHENMFWYRQDPGLGLRLIYFSYDVKMKEKGDIPEGYSVSREKKERFSLILESASTNQTSMYLCASSGTPQRTDLHFGNGTRLTVT.

This clone was counted only a few times. V gene TRBV24-1 combines with J gene TRBJ2-1, with 7 bases aligning to TRBD2. CDR3 length: 16 residues. The ends lost 2 bases at V and 0 bases at J; junction bases unmatched: 3. Germline lookup yields CDR1 KGHDR and CDR2 SFDVKD. CDR3 nucleotide sequence: TGTGCCACCAGTGATTCCTTAGCGGGCTCCTACAATGAGCAGTTCTTC. Amino acids: CATSDSLAGSYNEQFF.

The rearrangement joins TRBV3-1 (or the pseudogene TRBV3-2) to TRBJ2-7, with D tentatively TRBD2 (6 bases). Germline V gene sequence: CDR1 LGHDT, CDR2 YNNKEL (reference sequence). The CDR3 length is 12 residues. V was trimmed by 4 bases and J by 6 bases, leaving 10 bases between them. The CDR3 loop is CASSPVGGEQYV. Written as DNA, the CDR3 is TGTGCCAGCAGCCCCGTCGGGGGCGAGCAGTACGTC.

The gene calls are TRBV24-1 and TRBJ2-2, with D perhaps matching TRBD2 (5 bases). The ends were cut back, 0 bases at V and 5 bases at J, with 9 bases in the middle. Germline CDR1 reads KGHDR; CDR2 reads SFDVKD. This CDR3 is 15 amino acids long. The CDR3 is CATSDLLPGTGELFF. DNA of the CDR3: TGTGCCACCAGTGATTTGCTCCCGGGGACCGGGGAGCTGTTTTTT.

V gene TRBV20-1 combines with J gene TRBJ1-6; D may be TRBD1 (5 bases). V lost 3 bases, J lost 4 bases, and 10 bases lay in between. Germline CDR1 and CDR2: DFQATT and SNEGSKA (reference sequence). There are 14 residues in the CDR3. CDR3 sequence: CSASKTEYNSPLHF. CDR3 sequence (DNA): TGCAGTGCTAGTAAGACAGAGTATAATTCACCCCTCCACTTT.

The V gene is TRBV21-1, the J gene TRBJ2-3; TRBD1, the table's D call, was not compared with the DNA. TRBV21-1 constitutes a pseudogene. The CDR3 covers 19 residues. The CDR3: CASSKAPHRQGAGADTQYF. CDR3 sequence (DNA): TGTGCCAGCAGCAAAGCTCCCCACAGACAGGGGGCAGGGGCAGATACGCAGTATTTT.

The gene calls are TRBV7-2 and TRBJ1-1; no firm D call. The CDR3 has 12 amino acids. The germline V and J ends were trimmed by 2 bases and 5 bases, with 6 bases remaining between them. CDR1 and CDR2 (germline): SGHTA, FQGNSA. The CDR3 DNA is TGTGCCAGCAGCTTATCGGGGACTGAAGCTTTCTTT. Translating it yields CASSLSGTEAFF.

This clone was recorded a few times. Written as DNA, the CDR3 is TGTGCCAGCAGCCAACGCCCCTTCGGGGGACAGGGCTTCACTGAAGCTTTCTTT. Residues: CASSQRPFGGQGFTEAFF. This chain uses TRBV3-1 (or the pseudogene TRBV3-2) with TRBJ1-1, with TRBD1 matching 9 bases. There are 18 residues in the CDR3. Germline trimming cut 2 bases from V and 4 bases from J; bases unmatched to any gene: 14. The germline CDR1 and CDR2 sequences are LGHDT and YNNKEL (reference sequence).

The chain carries TRBV4-1 and TRBJ2-1; the match to TRBD2 covers 7 bases. CDR3 length equals 17 residues. Germline values: CDR1 MGHRA, CDR2 YSYEKL. The ends lost 1 base at V and 9 bases at J; junction bases unmatched: 15. The CDR3 loop is CASSQGSGGRAEGEQFF. CDR3 DNA: TGCGCCAGCAGCCAAGGCAGTGGTGGGAGGGCCGAGGGTGAGCAGTTCTTC.

For the CDR3, the DNA is TGTGCCAGTAGCAAAAATCAAGAGACCCAGTACTTC. This gives the protein CASSKNQETQYF. The chain joins TRBV19 to TRBJ2-5; D is uncertain. The V gene lost 6 bases and the J gene lost 2 bases, with 7 bases spanning the gap. The germline CDR1 and CDR2 sequences are LNHDA and SQIVND (reference sequence). This CDR3 comprises 12 residues.

This rearrangement joins TRBV11-2 to TRBJ2-5; 9 bases are a match to TRBD2. The CDR3 contains 12 residues. Germline CDR1 reads SGHAT; CDR2 reads FQNNGV. V lost 7 bases to trimming and J lost 5 bases; unmatched junction nucleotides: 2. The CDR3 DNA follows: TGTGCCAGCAAGGCGGGAGGGGAGACCCAGTACTTC. It codes for CASKAGGETQYF.

The gene calls are TRBV7-6 and TRBJ2-5, with D maybe TRBD2 (6 bases). The V gene lost 1 base and the J gene lost 2 bases, with 17 bases spanning the gap. Per germline, CDR1 SGHVS and CDR2 FNYEAQ. The CDR3 runs to 17 residues. The chain's CDR3 is CASSLGAGSALQETQYF. The CDR3 bases are TGTGCCAGCAGCTTAGGGGCGGGGTCCGCCTTACAAGAGACCCAGTACTTC.

The genes are TRBV4-2 and TRBJ2-1, with D tentatively TRBD1 (6 bases). The CDR3 spans 13 residues. CDR1 LGHNA and CDR2 YNFKEQ come from the germline V gene. V was pared by 8 bases and J by 3 bases, with 11 bases between. CDR3 coding DNA: TGTGCCAGCTCGGACAGCATCTACAATGAGCAGTTCTTC. Protein sequence: CASSDSIYNEQFF.